These 10 T cell receptor beta chains were sequenced from one sample in a study of vaccination and CD4 T cells after COVID-19. Once obtained from cultured CD4+ T cells, the DNA was sequenced using the Oncomine TCR Beta short-read assay. Scientists extracted genomic DNA from CD4+ T cells grown in culture. TCRdb re-called the PCR reads through MiXCR, storing one row per CDR3 protein. The data contain around 10,000 distinct CDR3 sequences, almost 40% of them seen just once; the ten biggest clones take up roughly 21%. Treatment noted: approximately 11-day PBMC culture with coronavirus spike peptide pools or control peptides (ViraFEST assay). The collection of CD4+ T cells from the unexposed donor took place before the COVID-19 pandemic (2011-2018). These receptors have no known antigen. The sequenced sample consisted of CD4+ T cells from blood, cultured in vitro. Receptors were obtained from a human donor in good health.

This chain connects TRBV20-1 to TRBJ2-1; TRBD2 is a possible D gene (6 bases). Germline CDR1 and CDR2: DFQATT and SNEGSKA (reference sequence). This CDR3 has 14 amino acids. This CDR3 reads CSTPASSVYNEQFF. The CDR3 region has the DNA TGCAGCACACCGGCGTCTAGCGTTTACAATGAGCAGTTCTTC.

The rearrangement uses TRBV7-8 and TRBJ2-7; D is possibly TRBD1 or TRBD2 (5 bases each). This CDR3 contains 14 residues. Germline CDR1 reads SGHVS; CDR2 reads FQNEAQ. Trimming removed 5 bases at V and 2 bases at J, with 13 bases between. CDR3 bases: TGTGCCAGCAGCGTATCGGGACGAACCTACGAGCAGTACTTC. It specifies CASSVSGRTYEQYF.

The chain combines TRBV7-3 with TRBJ2-3; D gene ambiguous. The CDR3 is 18 amino acids. Trimming cost V 7 bases and J 2 bases, with 25 bases left between them. Germline V gene data show CDR1 as SGHTA and CDR2 as FQGTGA. The CDR3 sequence: CASTFPKGALRNTDTQYF. For the CDR3, the DNA is TGTGCCAGCACCTTCCCAAAGGGTGCCTTAAGAAACACAGATACGCAGTATTTT.

The chain is built from TRBV6-5 and TRBJ1-1, with D tentatively TRBD1 (5 bases). Per the germline V gene, CDR1 is MNHEY and CDR2 is SVGAGI. With 3 bases removed from V and 5 bases from J, the gap between germline ends came to 13 bases. This CDR3 contains 14 residues. The CDR3 DNA reads as TGTGCCAGCAGTTATGGGGGGGGAGAAACTGAAGCTTTCTTT. Protein: CASSYGGGETEAFF.

There are a few counts of this clonotype. The V call is TRBV15, the J call TRBJ2-3, with 7 bases aligning to TRBD1. Germline V gives CDR1 LNHNV, CDR2 YYDKDF (reference sequence). The CDR3 totals 16 residues. V shed 3 bases and J 3 bases; nucleotides not matched to a gene: 9. Here the CDR3 reads CATSRGRDSKTDTQYF. CDR3 sequence (DNA): TGTGCCACCAGCAGGGGCCGGGACAGTAAGACAGATACGCAGTATTTT.

V and J are TRBV7-3 and TRBJ2-3, with D perhaps given as TRBD1 or TRBD2 (7 bases each). The V end was cut by 4 bases, the J end by 6 bases, with 23 bases between. In germline, CDR1 is SGHTA, CDR2 FQGTGA. The CDR3 is 17 amino acids. The CDR3, as DNA: TGTGCCAGCAGCTGGGGAGGGGGCGCCAGTAAAGAGGATACGCAGTATTTT. This translates into CASSWGGGASKEDTQYF.

The rearrangement uses TRBV20-1 and TRBJ2-7, with 7 bases lining up with TRBD2. The CDR3 covers 15 residues. Germline V gene sequence: CDR1 DFQATT, CDR2 SNEGSKA (reference sequence). Trimming took 5 bases from V and 4 from J; bases not matched to a gene: 14. The CDR3 DNA follows: TGCAGTGCTGCCAAGAAGAGACTAGCAGAATACGAGCAGTACTTC. Translated: CSAAKKRLAEYEQYF.

The V gene is TRBV28, the J gene TRBJ2-3; tentative D call: TRBD2 (5 bases). V lost 3 bases and J 0 bases, leaving 13 bases between the germline ends. CDR3 size: 16 residues. CDR1 is MDHEN, CDR2 SYDVKM, per germline. CDR3 loop: CASSFPEGGSTDTQYF. The CDR3 nucleotides are TGTGCCAGCAGTTTCCCAGAGGGCGGAAGCACAGATACGCAGTATTTT.

This clonotype has a handful of counts. The chain links TRBV7-8 to TRBJ1-2; 7 nucleotides line up with TRBD1. V lost 5 bases, J lost 6 bases, and 6 bases stayed unmatched. This CDR3 contains 13 residues. The germline V gene has CDR1 SGHVS and CDR2 FQNEAQ. The DNA of the CDR3 is TGTGCCAGCAGCCCCGAGAGGGGGCATGGCTACACCTTC. Translation: CASSPERGHGYTF.

The chain carries TRBV2 and TRBJ2-3; D may be TRBD1 (5 bases). V gave up 9 bases and J gave up 1 base, with 5 bases separating them. The CDR3 length is 11 residues. Germline assignment: CDR1 SNHLY and CDR2 FYNNEI. CDR3 sequence reads: CARGGTDTQYF. In DNA form, the CDR3 reads TGTGCCAGAGGGGGCACAGATACGCAGTATTTT.